The entry that follows covers one T cell receptor beta chain sequence. Clones were sequenced by immunoSEQ multiplex PCR, and TCRdb holds only the in-frame ones, with some missing. The sample contains 2 million to 2.5 million clones, about 94% of which appear only once. These data come from a study of shared clonotypes between healthy human individuals. This CDR3 spans 16 amino acids. The germline V gene has CDR1 LGHNA and CDR2 YNFKEQ. J was trimmed by 8 bases and V by 0 bases; bases with no gene match: 8. This sequence joins TRBV4-2 and TRBJ2-3; TRBD2 matches 10 bases. The TCR was taken from a man between 18 and 35 years old in good health. The sample consisted of naive CD4+ T cells sorted from blood. Sample subset: CD45RA+ positively selected. CDR3 sequence: CASSQDKSGGAVTQYF. The CDR3 bases are TGTGCCAGCAGCCAAGATAAAAGCGGGGGGGCCGTTACGCAGTATTTT.